These T cell receptor beta chains were read from a single sample in a study of cytomegalovirus exposure and HLA in healthy donors. Here immunoSEQ multiplex PCR was the method, and the copy in TCRdb shows in-frame clones only, minus some. Of under 150,000 clones in the sample, 78% were seen once. Sequenced material: PBMCs. The source of these receptors is a woman aged 40 to 50 in good health and CMV-seronegative. Both conserved end residues are part of each CDR3. The order of the fields is V gene, J gene, CDR3 protein.

V: TRBV6-4
J: TRBJ2-1
CDR3: CASSDSGAGDYNEQFF

V: TRBV18
J: TRBJ1-3
CDR3: CASSPEQGAGNTIYF

V: TRBV7-8
J: TRBJ2-7
CDR3: CASSLSDEQYF

V: TRBV4-2
J: TRBJ1-1
CDR3: CASSQDPNTEAFF

V: TRBV6-1
J: TRBJ2-1
CDR3: CASQTSWSYNEQFF

V: TRBV19
J: TRBJ2-7
CDR3: CASSSSLANWDEQYF

V: TRBV6-1
J: TRBJ1-6
CDR3: CASSEGQGNSPLHF

V: TRBV2
J: TRBJ1-3
CDR3: CASTSDYSGNTIYF

V: TRBV5-4
J: TRBJ2-7
CDR3: CASSPSGGQTYEQYF

V: TRBV18
J: TRBJ1-5
CDR3: CASSQGGVSNQPQHF

V: TRBV19
J: TRBJ1-5
CDR3: CATQGTSSNQPQHF

V: TRBV11-1
J: TRBJ1-1
CDR3: CASSLHRDREAFF

V: TRBV30
J: TRBJ1-1
CDR3: CAWGFESAEAFF

V: TRBV29-1
J: TRBJ2-1
CDR3: CSLGQGAAPAEQFF

V: TRBV5-1
J: TRBJ2-4
CDR3: CASRGGLEDSQYF

V: TRBV14
J: TRBJ2-3
CDR3: CASSQETGGRSTDTQYF

V: TRBV4-2
J: TRBJ2-2
CDR3: CASRSRQGVSGRNTGELFF

V: TRBV9
J: TRBJ1-2
CDR3: CASSGGGGQGSFGYTF

V: TRBV18
J: TRBJ2-1
CDR3: CASSPGREGNEQFF

V: TRBV29-1
J: TRBJ2-7
CDR3: CSVEDATLSYEQYF

V: TRBV28
J: TRBJ2-7
CDR3: CASSPRTGDRQYF

V: TRBV25-1
J: TRBJ2-7
CDR3: CASSARRDRGGNEQYF

V: TRBV30
J: TRBJ1-6
CDR3: CAWSVQLSSYNSPLHF

V: TRBV27
J: TRBJ2-1
CDR3: CASRSPVGTGGGEQFF

V: TRBV11-3
J: TRBJ2-7
CDR3: CASSSRPGAGQYF

V: TRBV18
J: TRBJ1-4
CDR3: CASSPRDQDEKLFF

V: TRBV7-6
J: TRBJ1-6
CDR3: CASSFGHESPLHF

V: TRBV7-7
J: TRBJ2-2
CDR3: CASSLVAAGELFF

V: TRBV28
J: TRBJ1-6
CDR3: CASSKGQGTYNSPLHF

V: TRBV2
J: TRBJ1-2
CDR3: CASSLQGGPNYGYTF

V: TRBV5-1
J: TRBJ2-7
CDR3: CASSLAPGQDLYEQYF